This T cell receptor beta chain stems from a study of T cell repertoires in cytomegalovirus infection. The CDR3 consists of 14 residues. Germline values: CDR1 MDHEN, CDR2 SYDVKM. Trimming stripped 9 bases from V and 5 bases from J, with 17 bases between. TCRdb re-analysed the reads in MiXCR, keeping a single row per CDR3 protein. The sample consists of some 940,000 distinct CDR3 sequences, 31% of them appearing once. Comments on this clonotype: The antigen is undetermined.

The rearrangement joins TRBV28 to TRBJ2-1, with a weak D call TRBD2 (6 bases). The origin of this receptor is a human donor in good health (CMV status not recorded). Some clones in this sample may be carry-over from other donors' samples. The specimen was cultured CD8+ T cells from PBMCs, collected from culture after CMV antigen stimulation. CDR3 nucleotide sequence: TGTGCCAGTCACGACCGTGGCGGGAACAATGAGCAGTTCTTC. This translates into CASHDRGGNNEQFF.